The rows below give T cell receptor beta chains drawn from one sample of a study of glioma-infiltrating T cells. TCRdb redid the calling of the multiplex PCR reads with MiXCR, one entry per CDR3 protein. The table records roughly 100,000 distinct CDR3 sequences, about 30% of them present only once. The sample consisted of glioma tissue, nonneoplastic brain tissue, or PBMCs (not recorded which). The receptors originated from a human donor with low-grade glioma or glioblastoma, undergoing nonglioma brain surgery, or in good health (not recorded which). Each CDR3 is given with its conserved first and last residue. Each record gives: CDR3 protein, D gene, J gene, V gene. D genes are given only for firm matches.

CDR3: CASSLQGAKTEAFF
D: TRBD1
J: TRBJ1-1
V: TRBV7-9

CDR3: CASSHFGTSTDTQYF
D: .
J: TRBJ2-3
V: TRBV6-1

CDR3: CASSDSNTGELFF
D: .
J: TRBJ2-2
V: TRBV25-1

CDR3: CSAADSNQEKLFF
D: .
J: TRBJ1-4
V: TRBV20-1

CDR3: CAISPGQGDSPLHF
D: TRBD1
J: TRBJ1-6
V: TRBV10-3

CDR3: CASSAGIYGYTF
D: .
J: TRBJ1-2
V: TRBV28

CDR3: CASSLALGLAMNTEAFF
D: .
J: TRBJ1-1
V: TRBV5-1

CDR3: CASSSHSGYQTQYF
D: .
J: TRBJ2-5
V: TRBV6-1

CDR3: CASSLAPGTGETQYF
D: .
J: TRBJ2-5
V: TRBV7-7

CDR3: CASSLGPHGGGETQYF
D: TRBD2
J: TRBJ2-5
V: TRBV7-2

CDR3: CASSLSASGGPTDTQYF
D: TRBD2
J: TRBJ2-3
V: TRBV27

CDR3: CASSQTNVIQETQYF
D: .
J: TRBJ2-5
V: TRBV3-1

CDR3: CASSQDLRRGYTF
D: .
J: TRBJ1-2
V: TRBV3-1

CDR3: CASTSDNAYGQETQYF
D: .
J: TRBJ2-5
V: TRBV7-9

CDR3: CASSIFPPSGGTEAFF
D: .
J: TRBJ1-1
V: TRBV19

CDR3: CASSHPPGLAQFF
D: .
J: TRBJ2-1
V: TRBV11-3

CDR3: CASSSQLASDTQYF
D: .
J: TRBJ2-3
V: TRBV6-2/TRBV6-3

CDR3: CASSLGPVREFF
D: .
J: TRBJ2-1
V: TRBV7-2

CDR3: CASSPPGETEAFF
D: .
J: TRBJ1-1
V: TRBV7-6

CDR3: CRGLLGQALNTEAFF
D: .
J: TRBJ1-1
V: TRBV29-1

CDR3: CSVDYLREIYGYTF
D: .
J: TRBJ1-2
V: TRBV29-1

CDR3: CASSRTSQGLPYEQYF
D: .
J: TRBJ2-7
V: TRBV7-2

CDR3: CASSSTMNTEAFF
D: .
J: TRBJ1-1
V: TRBV6-1

CDR3: CAISESKGSHNEKYF
D: .
J: TRBJ2-7
V: TRBV6-5

CDR3: CAVRGTSGSTDTQYF
D: TRBD2
J: TRBJ2-3
V: TRBV10-3

CDR3: CASSLDRINSPLHF
D: .
J: TRBJ1-6
V: TRBV5-4

CDR3: CASSTGVNTGELFF
D: .
J: TRBJ2-2
V: TRBV19

CDR3: CASSLNEADTQYF
D: .
J: TRBJ2-3
V: TRBV7-3

CDR3: CASSQRDRVSDLYGYTF
D: TRBD1
J: TRBJ1-2
V: TRBV5-5

CDR3: CASSNGAKETQYF
D: .
J: TRBJ2-5
V: TRBV6-1

CDR3: CASSPPASGGATDTQYF
D: TRBD2
J: TRBJ2-3
V: TRBV18

CDR3: CASSPQGTSGNTIYF
D: TRBD1
J: TRBJ1-3
V: TRBV6-1